This paragraph covers one T cell receptor beta chain sequence. This record belongs to a study of blood T cell repertoires in COVID-19. Across the whole study: COVID-19 samples collected from the United States, Italy and Spain covered acute and convalescent phases. From T cells, B-cell-depleted T cells, or PBMCs came the material, which was cDNA or gDNA.

Original data processing: It was from reference gene primer amplification that nucleated cell counts were estimated. Measured with immunoSEQ multiplex PCR; TCRdb has only the in-frame clones, and not every one. That table furnishes V, J and clone size, whereas the DNA furnished D and trimming. In the table there are around 56,000 clones, about 93% of which are singletons. The length of the CDR3 is 10 residues. Germline V CDR1 and CDR2: MNHNS, SASEGT. V is TRBV6-1 and J is TRBJ1-5; D is perhaps TRBD1 (6 bases). This clonotype originated in an older man with acute or convalescent COVID-19. Sequencing input: peripheral blood. DNA for the CDR3: TGTGGCACCCAACGGGGGGCCTTGCATTTT. Residues: CGTQRGALHF.